This TCR beta chain came from a study of blood T cells in healthy people across ages. This CDR3 has 15 residues. V shed 0 bases and J 13 bases; nucleotides not matched to a gene: 12. CDR1 is SGDLS, CDR2 YYNGEE, per germline. Combining a sample-barcoded 5' primer with a J-beta primer mix, a second PCR ran for roughly 6 to 11 cycles. A single record per CDR3 protein comes from TCRdb applying MiXCR to the 5' RACE reads. Of hundreds of thousands of distinct CDR3 sequences listed, 24% are singletons. These same records also appear under a second study, on T cells of mothers and their children.

The TCR comes from a boy under 18 in good health. V is TRBV9 and J is TRBJ2-2; 7 bases are shared with TRBD2. Material for sequencing was blood. The CDR3 sequence: CASSVAPSIGEGLFF. In DNA, the CDR3 is TGTGCCAGCAGCGTAGCCCCATCCATCGGGGAGGGGCTGTTTTTT.